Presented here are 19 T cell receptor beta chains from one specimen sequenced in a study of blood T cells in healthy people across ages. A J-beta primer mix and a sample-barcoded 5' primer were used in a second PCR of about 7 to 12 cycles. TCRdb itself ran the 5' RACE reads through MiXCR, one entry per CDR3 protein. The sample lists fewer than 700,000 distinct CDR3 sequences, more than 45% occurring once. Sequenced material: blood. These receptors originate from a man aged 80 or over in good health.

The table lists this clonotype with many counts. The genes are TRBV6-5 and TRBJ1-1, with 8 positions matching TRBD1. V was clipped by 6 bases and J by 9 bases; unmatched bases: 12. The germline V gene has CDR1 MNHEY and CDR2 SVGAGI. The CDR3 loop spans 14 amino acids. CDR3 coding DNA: TGTGCCAGCAGCCGTGGACAGGGATGGGTGCAAGCTTTCTTT. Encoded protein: CASSRGQGWVQAFF.

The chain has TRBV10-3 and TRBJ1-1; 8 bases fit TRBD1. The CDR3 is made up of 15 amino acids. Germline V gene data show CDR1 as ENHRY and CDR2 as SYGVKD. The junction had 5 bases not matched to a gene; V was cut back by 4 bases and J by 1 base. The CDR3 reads CAISAGQGTNTEAFF. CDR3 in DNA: TGTGCCATCAGTGCCGGACAGGGAACGAACACTGAAGCTTTCTTT.

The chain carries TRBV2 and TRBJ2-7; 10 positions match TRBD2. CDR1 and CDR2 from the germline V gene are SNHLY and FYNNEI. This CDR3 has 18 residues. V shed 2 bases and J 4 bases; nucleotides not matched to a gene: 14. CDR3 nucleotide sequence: TGTGCCAGCAGTGAACGGGGGAGGGGATCGACTAGCGGGTACGAGCAGTACTTC. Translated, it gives CASSERGRGSTSGYEQYF.

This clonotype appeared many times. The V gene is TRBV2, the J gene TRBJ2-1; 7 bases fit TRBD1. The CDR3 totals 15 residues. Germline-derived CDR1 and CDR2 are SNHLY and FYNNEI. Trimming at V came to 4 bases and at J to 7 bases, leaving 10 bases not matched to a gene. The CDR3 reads CASSVLRGQGNEQFF. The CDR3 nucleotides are TGTGCCAGCAGTGTGCTAAGGGGGCAAGGGAATGAGCAGTTCTTC.

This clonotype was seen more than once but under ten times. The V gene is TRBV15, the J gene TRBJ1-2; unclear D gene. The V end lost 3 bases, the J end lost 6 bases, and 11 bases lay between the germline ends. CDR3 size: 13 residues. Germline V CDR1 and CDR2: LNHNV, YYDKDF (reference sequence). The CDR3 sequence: CATSSRPFDGYTF. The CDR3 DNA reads TGTGCCACCAGCAGTCGCCCGTTCGATGGCTACACCTTC.

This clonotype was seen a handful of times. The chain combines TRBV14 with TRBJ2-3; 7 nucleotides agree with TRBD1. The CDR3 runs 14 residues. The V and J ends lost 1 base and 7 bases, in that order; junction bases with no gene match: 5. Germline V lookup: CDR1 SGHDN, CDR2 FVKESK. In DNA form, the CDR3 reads TGTGCCAGCAGCCAAGTAGGGGGCACGAATACGCAGTATTTT. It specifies CASSQVGGTNTQYF.

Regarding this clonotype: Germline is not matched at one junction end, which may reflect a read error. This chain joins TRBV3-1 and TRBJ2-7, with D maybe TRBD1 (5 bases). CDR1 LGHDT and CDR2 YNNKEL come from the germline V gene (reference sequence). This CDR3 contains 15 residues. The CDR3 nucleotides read TGTGCCTGCAGCCAAGTTTTGGCAGGGTCCTACGAGCAGTACTTC. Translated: CACSQVLAGSYEQYF.

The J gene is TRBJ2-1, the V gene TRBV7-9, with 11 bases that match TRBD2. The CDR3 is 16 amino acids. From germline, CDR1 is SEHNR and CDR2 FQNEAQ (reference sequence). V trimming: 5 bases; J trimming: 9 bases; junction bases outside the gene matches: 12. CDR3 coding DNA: TGTGCCAGCAGCGGACTAGCGGGCGGGCCGGTTAGTGAGCAGTTCTTC. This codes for CASSGLAGGPVSEQFF.

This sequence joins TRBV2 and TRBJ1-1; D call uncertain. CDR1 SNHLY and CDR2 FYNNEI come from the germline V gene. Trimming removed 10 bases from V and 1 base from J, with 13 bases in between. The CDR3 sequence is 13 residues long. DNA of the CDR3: TGTGCCACCTGCGACGGGCGGAACACTGAAGCTTTCTTT. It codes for CATCDGRNTEAFF.

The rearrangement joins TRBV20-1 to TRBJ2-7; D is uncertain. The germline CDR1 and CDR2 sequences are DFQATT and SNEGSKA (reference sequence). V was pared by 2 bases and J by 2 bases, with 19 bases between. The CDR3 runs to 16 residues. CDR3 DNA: TGCAGTGCTAGACCCCCGACCCCGTATACCGCCTACGAGCAGTACTTC. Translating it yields CSARPPTPYTAYEQYF.

The CDR3 DNA sequence: TGCAGTGCCACGGGACTAGCGGGAGCGCTCTCCTACGAGCAGTACTTC. Protein sequence: CSATGLAGALSYEQYF. The J gene is TRBJ2-7, the V gene TRBV20-1; 14 bases line up with TRBD2. Germline lookup yields CDR1 DFQATT and CDR2 SNEGSKA (reference sequence). This CDR3 region has 16 residues. V trimming: 6 bases; J trimming: 0 bases; junction bases outside the gene matches: 7.

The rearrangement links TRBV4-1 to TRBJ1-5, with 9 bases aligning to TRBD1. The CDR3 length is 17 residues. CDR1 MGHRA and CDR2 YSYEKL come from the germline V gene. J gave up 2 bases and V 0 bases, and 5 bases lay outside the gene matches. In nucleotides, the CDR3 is TGCGCCAGCAGCCAAGATACCGACAGGGGGGGCAATCAGCCCCAGCATTTT. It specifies CASSQDTDRGGNQPQHF.

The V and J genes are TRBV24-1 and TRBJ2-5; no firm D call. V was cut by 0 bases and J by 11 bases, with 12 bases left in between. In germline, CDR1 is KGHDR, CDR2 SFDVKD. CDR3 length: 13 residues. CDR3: CATSDLFGVGQYF. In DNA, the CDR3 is TGTGCCACCAGTGATTTGTTTGGAGTTGGGCAGTACTTC.

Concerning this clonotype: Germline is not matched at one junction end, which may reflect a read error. Here the CDR3 reads CASCQEAGYEQYF. The CDR3 DNA reads TGCGCCAGCTGCCAAGAGGCGGGCTACGAGCAGTACTTC. V usage is TRBV4-1 and J usage is TRBJ2-7; weak D call: TRBD2 (5 bases). This CDR3 is 13 amino acids long. CDR1 and CDR2 from the germline V gene are MGHRA and YSYEKL.

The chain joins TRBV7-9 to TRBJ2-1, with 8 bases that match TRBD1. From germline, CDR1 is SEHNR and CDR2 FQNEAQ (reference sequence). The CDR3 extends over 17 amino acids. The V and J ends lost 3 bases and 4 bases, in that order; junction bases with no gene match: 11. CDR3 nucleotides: TGTGCCAGCAGCTTCTGGGGGCAGGGGGCAGGGTACAATGAGCAGTTCTTC. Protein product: CASSFWGQGAGYNEQFF.

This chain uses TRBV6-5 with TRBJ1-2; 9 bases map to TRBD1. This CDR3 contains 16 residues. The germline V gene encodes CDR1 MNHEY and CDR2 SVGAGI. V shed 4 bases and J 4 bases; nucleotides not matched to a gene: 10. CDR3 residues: CASSSYLGQGSYGYTF. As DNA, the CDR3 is TGTGCCAGCAGTTCCTACCTGGGACAGGGTTCCTATGGCTACACCTTC.

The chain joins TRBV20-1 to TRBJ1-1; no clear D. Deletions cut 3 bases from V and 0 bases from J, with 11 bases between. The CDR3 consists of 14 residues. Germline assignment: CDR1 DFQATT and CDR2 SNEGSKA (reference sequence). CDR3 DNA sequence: TGCAGTGCTAGGTTGCCGCCCATGAACACTGAAGCTTTCTTT. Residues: CSARLPPMNTEAFF.

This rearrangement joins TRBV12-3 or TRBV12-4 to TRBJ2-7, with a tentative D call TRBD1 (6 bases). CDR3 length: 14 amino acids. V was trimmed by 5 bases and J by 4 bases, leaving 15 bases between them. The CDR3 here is CASSTTGVRYEQYF. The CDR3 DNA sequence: TGTGCCAGCAGTACGACAGGTGTCAGGTACGAGCAGTACTTC.

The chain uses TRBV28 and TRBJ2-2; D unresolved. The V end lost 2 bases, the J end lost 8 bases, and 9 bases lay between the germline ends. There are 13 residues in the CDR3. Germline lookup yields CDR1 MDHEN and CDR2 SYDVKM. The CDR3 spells CASSLPNSGELFF. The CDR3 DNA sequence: TGTGCCAGCAGTTTACCTAATAGTGGGGAGCTGTTTTTT.